One and the same sample provided the 11 T cell receptor beta chains below, sequenced in a study of cytomegalovirus exposure and HLA in healthy donors. The study ran its PCR with 60 Vbeta and 13 Jbeta primers. Produced via immunoSEQ multiplex PCR; TCRdb's table is partial and in-frame only. The profile shows more than 90,000 clones, over 60% of them singletons. The material sequenced was PBMCs. The receptors shown here come from a woman aged 18-29 years in good health and CMV-seropositive.

The chain recombines TRBV5-1 with TRBJ2-1; 8 bases are a match to TRBD2. This CDR3 region has 15 residues. Germline trimming cut 6 bases from V and 5 bases from J; bases unmatched to any gene: 10. CDR1 and CDR2 from the germline V gene are SGHRS and YFSETQ. The CDR3 sequence: CASKGAGVGDNEQFF. In nucleotides, the CDR3 is TGCGCCAGCAAGGGAGCGGGAGTCGGAGACAATGAGCAGTTCTTC. Full variable domain (rest looked up from reference TRBV5-1 and TRBJ2-1): KAGVTQTPRYLIKTRGQQVTLSCSPISGHRSVSWYQQTPGQGLQFLFEYFSETQRNKGNFPGRFSGRQFSNSRSEMNVSTLELGDSALYLCASKGAGVGDNEQFFGPGTRLTVL.

About this clone itself: Relative to the germline gene, one junction end is altered; a read error may explain this. The genes are TRBV7-9 and TRBJ1-3; tentative D call: TRBD1 (6 bases). This CDR3 has 18 residues. In germline, CDR1 is SEHNR, CDR2 FQNEAQ (reference sequence). CDR3 in amino acids: CSSSPTFRQAHSGNTIYF. The CDR3 DNA follows: TGTTCCAGCAGCCCCACCTTCCGACAGGCCCACTCTGGAAACACCATATATTTT.

V and J are TRBV27 and TRBJ1-2; maybe TRBD1 (5 bases). Germline assignment: CDR1 MNHEY and CDR2 SMNVEV (reference sequence). Trimming took 6 bases from V and 6 from J, leaving 11 bases between them. The CDR3 loop spans 12 amino acids. In DNA, the CDR3 is TGTGCCAGCAGGCTAGCGGGGCATGGCTACACCTTC. It codes for CASRLAGHGYTF.

The chain is built from TRBV4-2 and TRBJ1-2; D call uncertain. Germline V gene sequence: CDR1 LGHNA, CDR2 YNFKEQ. The length of the CDR3 is 16 residues. The germline V and J ends were trimmed by 0 bases and 4 bases, with 15 bases remaining between them. The CDR3 loop is CASSQDLRAWTYGYTF. For the CDR3, the DNA is TGTGCCAGCAGCCAAGATCTGAGGGCCTGGACCTATGGCTACACCTTC.

The chain employs TRBV7-9 and TRBJ2-5; tentative D call: TRBD1 (6 bases). Trimming took off 2 bases at V and 5 bases at J, with 12 bases between the two ends. CDR1 and CDR2 (germline): SEHNR, FQNEAQ (reference sequence). The CDR3 runs to 14 residues. For the CDR3, the DNA is TGTGCCAGCAGCTTATCCACAGGGTTGGAGACCCAGTACTTC. Its translation: CASSLSTGLETQYF.

In this sample, this clone turned up once. V gene TRBV19 combines with J gene TRBJ2-7, with D possibly TRBD1 on 5 matching bases. Germline CDR1 LNHDA, CDR2 SQIVND (reference sequence). V shed 5 bases and J shed 0 bases, with 11 bases lying between them. CDR3 length: 14 residues. In DNA, the CDR3 is TGTGCCAGTAGTGACAGACTCAGCTCCTACGAGCAGTACTTC. Its translation is CASSDRLSSYEQYF.

This chain links TRBV5-1 with TRBJ2-5; a possible D gene is TRBD2 (6 bases). V lost 0 bases to trimming and J lost 2 bases, with 11 bases between them. This CDR3 is 15 amino acids long. CDR1 is SGHRS, CDR2 YFSETQ, per germline. CDR3 loop: CASSLEAGPQETQYF. CDR3 bases: TGCGCCAGCAGCTTGGAAGCGGGCCCTCAAGAGACCCAGTACTTC.

J is TRBJ2-5 and V is TRBV5-4; D unresolved. The CDR3 runs to 14 residues. The germline V gene encodes CDR1 SGHNT and CDR2 YYREEE (reference sequence). Trimming shortened V by 4 bases and J by 7 bases, and 17 bases separated the two germline ends. The CDR3 coding sequence is TGTGCCAGCAGCGGGCCCAGCTTGATAGGGACCCAGTACTTC. Translating gives CASSGPSLIGTQYF. Complete variable domain (other parts from reference TRBV5-4 and TRBJ2-5): ETGVTQSPTHLIKTRGQQVTLRCSSQSGHNTVSWYQQALGQGPQFIFQYYREEENGRGNFPPRFSGLQFPNYSSELNVNALELDDSALYLCASSGPSLIGTQYFGPGTRLLVL.

This sequence joins TRBV30 and TRBJ2-7; 8 nucleotides line up with TRBD1. Trimming cost V 7 bases and J 2 bases; bases outside gene matches: 4. The CDR3 contains 12 residues. The germline V gene has CDR1 GTSNPN and CDR2 SVGIG (reference sequence). Written as DNA, the CDR3 is TGTGCCTTGGACAGGGTCGCCTACGAGCAGTACTTC. Translation: CALDRVAYEQYF.

The CDR3 sequence is CASSPRQASTDTQYF. The CDR3 DNA reads TGTGCCAGCAGCCCCAGACAGGCGAGCACAGATACGCAGTATTTT. V and J are TRBV7-8 and TRBJ2-3; D is possibly TRBD1 (6 bases). V was clipped by 5 bases and J by 0 bases, with 12 bases between them. The V gene's germline CDR1 is SGHVS and CDR2 FQNEAQ. This CDR3 region has 15 residues.

This chain connects TRBV30 to TRBJ1-4; no firm D call. Trimming cost V 0 bases and J 4 bases, with 3 bases left between them. The germline gives CDR1 GTSNPN, CDR2 SVGIG (reference sequence). The length of the CDR3 is 12 residues. The CDR3 spells CAWSVSNEKLFF. CDR3 nucleotide sequence: TGTGCCTGGAGTGTCAGTAATGAAAAACTGTTTTTT.